The clone carrying this TCR beta chain was seen more than once but under ten times. Its antigen remains unidentified. These data originate in a study of blood T cells in healthy people across ages. Notes on the study in general: Roughly linear declines in TCR beta diversity per million T cells occurred with age. Diversity was higher, and naive CD4+ cells more numerous, in long-lived donors than in aged donors. As naive T cell percentage varied, TCR beta diversity correlated strongly with it.

There are 16 residues in the CDR3. Trimming took 0 bases from V and 2 from J; bases not matched to a gene: 2. Germline values: CDR1 SGHRS, CDR2 YFSETQ. The authors ran a second PCR of about 7 to 11 cycles using a sample-barcoded 5' primer and a J-beta primer mix. TCRdb re-analysed the 5' RACE reads in MiXCR, keeping a single row per CDR3 protein. Among 580,000 or so distinct CDR3 sequences, more than 45% were seen once, and the ten largest hold roughly 25%. Samples had at least 7 million PBMCs isolated from them. The genes are TRBV5-1 and TRBJ2-1; 10 bases are shared with TRBD2. Sequenced material: blood. The source of this sequence is a man of 80 years or more in good health. This CDR3 is CASSLVGTSAYNEQFF. The DNA for the CDR3 is TGCGCCAGCAGCTTGGTTGGGACTAGCGCCTACAATGAGCAGTTCTTC.